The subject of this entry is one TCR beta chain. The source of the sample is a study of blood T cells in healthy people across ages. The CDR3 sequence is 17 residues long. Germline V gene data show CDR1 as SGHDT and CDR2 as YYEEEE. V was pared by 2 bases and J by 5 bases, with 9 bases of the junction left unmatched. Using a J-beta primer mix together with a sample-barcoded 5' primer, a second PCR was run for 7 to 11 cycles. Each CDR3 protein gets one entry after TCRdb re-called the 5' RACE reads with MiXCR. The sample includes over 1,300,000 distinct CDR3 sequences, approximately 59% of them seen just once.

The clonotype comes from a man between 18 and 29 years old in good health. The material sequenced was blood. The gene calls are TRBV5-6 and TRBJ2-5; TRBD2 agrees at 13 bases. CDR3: CASSLWTSGSPGETQYF. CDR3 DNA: TGTGCCAGCAGCTTATGGACTAGCGGGAGTCCCGGGGAGACCCAGTACTTC.